These 15 T cell receptor beta chains share one sample of origin, sequenced in a study of beta chain features in type 1 diabetes. The study, taken as a whole, reports: Among all four CD4+ subsets, Type 1 diabetes patients had TCRB CDR3s that were moderately but significantly shorter.

What these receptors recognize is not known. Sequencing targeted expressed TCRB transcripts, as all isolated RNA had been reverse transcribed. Clones were sequenced by immunoSEQ multiplex PCR, and TCRdb holds only the in-frame ones, with some missing. The sample carries about 650,000 clones, 12% recorded once. The sample comprised naive CD4+ T cells from blood. These receptor sequences come from a man in his thirties or forties with type 1 diabetes.

This clone was counted a single time. The genes are TRBV5-1 and TRBJ2-1; 9 nucleotides line up with TRBD2. The CDR3 has 14 residues. Trimming removed 2 bases from V and 7 bases from J; junction bases left unmatched: 4. The V gene's germline CDR1 is SGHRS and CDR2 YFSETQ. Here the CDR3 DNA reads TGCGCCAGCAGCTTCGCTAGCGGGGCTAATGAGCAGTTCTTC. Encoded protein: CASSFASGANEQFF.

This clone was observed a few times. The rearrangement joins TRBV7-2 to TRBJ2-5, with 7 bases lining up with TRBD1. The CDR3 contains 17 residues. Germline V gives CDR1 SGHTA, CDR2 FQGNSA. Trimming at V came to 3 bases and at J to 4 bases, leaving 14 bases not matched to a gene. This CDR3 is CASSFALHRGNPETQYF. The CDR3 DNA is TGTGCCAGCAGCTTTGCGTTACACAGGGGAAATCCAGAGACCCAGTACTTC.

The rearrangement links TRBV6-6 to TRBJ1-4; D gene uncertain. The CDR3 runs to 16 residues. V was clipped by 0 bases and J by 4 bases, with 12 bases between them. From germline, CDR1 is MNHNY and CDR2 SVGAGI (reference sequence). The CDR3 spells CASSYSGIRNNEKLFF. The CDR3 coding sequence is TGTGCCAGCAGTTACTCGGGGATACGGAATAATGAAAAACTGTTTTTT.

This clone was counted a few times. The chain is built from TRBV27 and TRBJ2-1; TRBD2 agrees at 7 bases. The germline CDR1 and CDR2 sequences are MNHEY and SMNVEV (reference sequence). The J segment lost 0 bases and the V segment lost 6 bases, leaving 17 bases of the junction unmatched. This CDR3 spans 19 amino acids. The CDR3 reads CASRRHLSGTISSYNEQFF. The CDR3 coding sequence is TGTGCCAGCAGACGACATTTGAGTGGGACTATCAGCTCCTACAATGAGCAGTTCTTC.

This clone was observed a few times. Within the sample, other DNA sequences also encode this same CDR3. V and J are TRBV9 and TRBJ1-5; 9 bases line up with TRBD1. The V gene's germline CDR1 is SGDLS and CDR2 YYNGEE. V shed 2 bases and J 4 bases; nucleotides not matched to a gene: 1. CDR3 length: 14 residues. The CDR3 DNA reads TGTGCCAGCAGCGTGACAGGGGGAAATCAGCCCCAGCATTTT. This gives the protein CASSVTGGNQPQHF.

This clone occurred a few times. The V and J genes are TRBV7-3 and TRBJ2-6, with D perhaps matching TRBD2 (5 bases). Trimming left V 2 bases short and J 2 bases short, with 7 bases between. The CDR3 is 15 residues long. Germline V gives CDR1 SGHTA, CDR2 FQGTGA. CDR3 coding DNA: TGTGCCAGCAGCTTAGTCGGGGCTGGGGCCAACGTCCTGACTTTC. Translating it yields CASSLVGAGANVLTF.

The V call is TRBV19, the J call TRBJ2-3; possibly TRBD2 for D (6 bases). Trimming removed 6 bases at V and 0 bases at J, with 16 bases between. The length of the CDR3 is 16 residues. Germline CDR1 LNHDA, CDR2 SQIVND (reference sequence). The CDR3 reads CASSQIGGTSTDTQYF. CDR3 sequence (DNA): TGTGCCAGTAGCCAGATCGGGGGTACTAGCACAGATACGCAGTATTTT.

The chain employs TRBV9 and TRBJ2-7; D uncertain. The CDR3 is 16 amino acids. The germline V gene encodes CDR1 SGDLS and CDR2 YYNGEE. V was shortened by 0 bases and J by 3 bases, with 16 bases between the two germline ends. CDR3 loop: CASSVGLGVNYYEQYF. The CDR3 bases are TGTGCCAGCAGCGTAGGGCTCGGAGTTAATTACTACGAGCAGTACTTC.

In this sample, this clone turned up a few times. This chain links TRBV7-9 with TRBJ2-2, with unresolved D. Trimming left V 6 bases short and J 6 bases short, with 8 bases between. Germline CDR1 SEHNR, CDR2 FQNEAQ (reference sequence). CDR3 length: 12 amino acids. As DNA, the CDR3 is TGTGCCAGCAGGTATCAAGCCGGGGAGCTGTTTTTT. Translation gives CASRYQAGELFF. The whole variable domain, filled in from reference TRBV7-9 and TRBJ2-2, reads DTGVSQNPRHKITKRGQNVTFRCDPISEHNRLYWYRQTLGQGPEFLTYFQNEAQLEKSRLLSDRFSAERPKGSFSTLEIQRTEQGDSAMYLCASRYQAGELFFGEGSRLTVL.

This clone was detected only a few times. The rearrangement links TRBV2 to TRBJ1-6; D is undetermined. V lost 4 bases and J lost 10, with 5 bases in between. Germline lookup yields CDR1 SNHLY and CDR2 FYNNEI. CDR3 size: 11 residues. The CDR3 nucleotides are TGTGCCAGCAGTGGGGTGTCACCCCTCCACTTT. Its translation is CASSGVSPLHF.

V usage is TRBV25-1 and J usage is TRBJ2-3, with TRBD2 matching 12 bases. Germline CDR1 is MGHDK and CDR2 is SYGVNS. CDR3 size: 18 residues. The V and J ends lost 0 bases and 3 bases, in that order; junction bases with no gene match: 7. The CDR3 is CASSEYNLAGGRTDTQYF. CDR3 nucleotide sequence: TGTGCCAGCAGTGAATATAACCTAGCGGGGGGGCGGACAGATACGCAGTATTTT.

V is TRBV7-2 and J is TRBJ2-1; D ambiguous. Germline loops: CDR1 SGHTA, CDR2 FQGNSA. CDR3 length equals 12 residues. Trimming cost V 5 bases and J 4 bases, with 6 bases left between them. Here the CDR3 reads CASSRDYNEQFF. The DNA of the CDR3 is TGTGCCAGCAGCAGGGATTACAATGAGCAGTTCTTC.

This clone has just a few counts. As DNA, the CDR3 is TGTGCCTGGAGTGGAGCGGGACGAGGATATGGCTACACCTTC. Translating it yields CAWSGAGRGYGYTF. The V call is TRBV30, the J call TRBJ1-2; D is perhaps TRBD1 (5 bases). CDR3 length: 14 residues. CDR1 is GTSNPN, CDR2 SVGIG, per germline (reference sequence). Trimming removed 1 base at V and 5 bases at J, with 14 bases between.

This clone turned up a few times. J is TRBJ2-2 and V is TRBV29-1; D gene unclear. This CDR3 has 13 amino acids. Germline lookup yields CDR1 SQVTM and CDR2 ANQGSEA. Trimming removed 3 bases at V and 5 bases at J, with 10 bases between. The CDR3 region is CSVEQVRTGELFF. The CDR3 region has the DNA TGCAGCGTTGAGCAGGTCCGGACCGGGGAGCTGTTTTTT.

The rearrangement joins TRBV7-9 to TRBJ1-6, with D maybe TRBD1 (5 bases). CDR3 size: 16 residues. The germline V and J ends were trimmed by 3 bases and 6 bases, with 15 bases remaining between them. Germline loops: CDR1 SEHNR, CDR2 FQNEAQ (reference sequence). DNA of the CDR3: TGTGCCAGCAGCTTGAGGGGTGGGGGTAGTAATTCACCCCTCCACTTT. Amino acid sequence: CASSLRGGGSNSPLHF.